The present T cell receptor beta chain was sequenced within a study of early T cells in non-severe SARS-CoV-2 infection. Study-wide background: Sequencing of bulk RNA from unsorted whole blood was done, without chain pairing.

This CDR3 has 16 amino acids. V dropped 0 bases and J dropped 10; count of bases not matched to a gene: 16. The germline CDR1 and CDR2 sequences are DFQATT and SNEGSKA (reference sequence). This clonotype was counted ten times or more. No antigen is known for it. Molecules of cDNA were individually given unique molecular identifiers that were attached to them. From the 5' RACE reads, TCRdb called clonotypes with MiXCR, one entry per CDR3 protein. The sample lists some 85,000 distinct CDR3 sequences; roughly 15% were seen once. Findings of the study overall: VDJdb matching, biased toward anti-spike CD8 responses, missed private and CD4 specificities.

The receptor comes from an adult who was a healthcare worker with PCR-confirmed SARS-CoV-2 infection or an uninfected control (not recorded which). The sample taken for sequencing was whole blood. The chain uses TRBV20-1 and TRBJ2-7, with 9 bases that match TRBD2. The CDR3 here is CSARDLRPSGNPSQYF. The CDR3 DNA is TGCAGTGCTAGAGATCTAAGGCCTAGCGGGAACCCTAGTCAGTACTTC.